The 19 T cell receptor beta chains listed next were all sequenced from one sample in a study of blood T cell repertoires in COVID-19. Sequencing used immunoSEQ multiplex PCR; TCRdb keeps in-frame clones, though not all of them. This repertoire shows roughly 61,000 clones, about 83% found once; its top ten account for under 5%. Specimen: peripheral blood. The origin of the receptors is a man aged 35-49 years with active COVID-19.

The chain carries TRBV6-2 or TRBV6-3 and TRBJ1-2; 7 bases fit TRBD1. The CDR3 contains 16 residues. The V gene's germline CDR1 is MNHEY and CDR2 SVGEGT. V trimming: 4 bases; J trimming: 4 bases; junction bases outside the gene matches: 12. CDR3 in DNA: TGTGCCAGCAGTTTACCCCCGGGACAGTCGCCCTATGGCTACACCTTC. The encoded protein is CASSLPPGQSPYGYTF.

The chain couples TRBV19 to TRBJ2-7, with 14 bases matching TRBD2. V was clipped by 5 bases and J by 6 bases; unmatched bases: 3. Germline lookup yields CDR1 LNHDA and CDR2 SQIVND (reference sequence). This CDR3 has 14 residues. CDR3 coding DNA: TGTGCCAGTAGTGGGACTAGCGGGAGAGGCGAGCAGTACTTC. It codes for CASSGTSGRGEQYF.

This clone was seen only a few times. The chain carries TRBV6-1 and TRBJ1-4, with 8 bases aligning to TRBD1. V trimming: 1 base; J trimming: 7 bases; junction bases outside the gene matches: 8. CDR1 MNHNS and CDR2 SASEGT come from the germline V gene. This CDR3 has 16 residues. CDR3 nucleotides: TGTGCCAGCAGTGAAGGCGAGGGCCAGGGGGCTGAAAAACTGTTTTTT. Its translation is CASSEGEGQGAEKLFF.

The chain joins TRBV6-4 to TRBJ2-2, with TRBD2 matching 7 bases. This CDR3 is 14 amino acids long. The V segment lost 2 bases and the J segment 3 bases; nucleotides outside the gene matches: 0. Germline V gene lookup returns CDR1 MRHNA and CDR2 SNTAGT. The CDR3 loop is CASSDGLDTGELFF. CDR3 DNA sequence: TGTGCCAGCAGTGACGGACTAGACACCGGGGAGCTGTTTTTT.

This clone came up a few times. This chain uses TRBV7-9 with TRBJ1-2; the match to TRBD1 covers 7 bases. The CDR3 is 15 amino acids. Germline-derived CDR1 and CDR2 are SEHNR and FQNEAQ (reference sequence). V shed 5 bases, J shed 5 bases, and the junction held 11 bases outside the gene matches. The CDR3 DNA is TGTGCCAGCAGCGCTCATTGGACAGGACCTTATGGCTACACCTTC. Its protein is CASSAHWTGPYGYTF.

This sequence joins TRBV5-5 and TRBJ2-1; 12 bases align to TRBD1. CDR3 length: 15 amino acids. Germline-derived CDR1 and CDR2 are SGHKS and YYEKEE (reference sequence). The junction had 3 bases not matched to a gene; V was cut back by 4 bases and J by 4 bases. The CDR3 DNA follows: TGTGCCAGCAGCCCGGGACAGGGGGCATACAATGAGCAGTTCTTC. Its protein is CASSPGQGAYNEQFF.

The V and J genes are TRBV9 and TRBJ2-1, with D possibly being TRBD2 (6 bases). V dropped 0 bases and J dropped 3 bases, with 10 bases sitting between them. The CDR3 length is 15 residues. Germline CDR1 and CDR2: SGDLS and YYNGEE. CDR3 DNA: TGTGCCAGCAGCGTAGAGGGTAGCGGCTACAATGAGCAGTTCTTC. This codes for CASSVEGSGYNEQFF.

The chain joins TRBV5-1 to TRBJ2-1; TRBD2 aligns across 7 bases. In germline, CDR1 is SGHRS, CDR2 YFSETQ. The CDR3 has 15 residues. The V gene end was trimmed by 2 bases and the J gene end by 9 bases; junction bases not matched to a gene: 11. The CDR3 loop is CASSLTSDSLGEQFF. The CDR3 DNA sequence: TGCGCCAGCAGCTTAACTAGCGATAGCCTCGGTGAGCAGTTCTTC.

This chain uses TRBV5-1 with TRBJ2-7, with TRBD2 identical over 13 bases. With V trimmed by 0 bases and J by 5 bases, 5 bases remained unmatched. The germline V gene has CDR1 SGHRS and CDR2 YFSETQ. The CDR3 is 16 amino acids. CDR3 in DNA: TGCGCCAGCAGCTTGGGACTAGCGGGGGGCCTTAACGAGCAGTACTTC. Its translation is CASSLGLAGGLNEQYF.

The chain employs TRBV6-6 and TRBJ2-3; D is unresolved. V was cut by 6 bases and J by 6 bases, with 4 bases left in between. The CDR3 covers 10 residues. Germline V CDR1 and CDR2: MNHNY, SVGAGI (reference sequence). The CDR3 DNA reads TGTGCCAGCAGACTGGATACGCAGTATTTT. As protein: CASRLDTQYF.

The chain uses TRBV5-6 and TRBJ2-7, with 7 bases matching TRBD1. Germline CDR1 is SGHDT and CDR2 is YYEEEE. V lost 0 bases, J lost 0 bases, and 3 bases stayed unmatched. The CDR3 sequence is 15 residues long. Here the CDR3 DNA reads TGTGCCAGCAGCTTGGGGACAGGAAACTCCTACGAGCAGTACTTC. It yields the protein CASSLGTGNSYEQYF.

The rearrangement links TRBV5-5 to TRBJ2-3; the match to TRBD2 covers 12 bases. The V gene's germline CDR1 is SGHKS and CDR2 YYEKEE (reference sequence). This CDR3 contains 14 residues. The J segment lost 4 bases and the V segment lost 7 bases, leaving 4 bases of the junction unmatched. DNA for the CDR3: TGTGCCAGCCTCCGGACTAGCGGGGCAGATACGCAGTATTTT. Its translation: CASLRTSGADTQYF.

V is TRBV11-2 and J is TRBJ2-7; D is unresolved. Germline-derived CDR1 and CDR2 are SGHAT and FQNNGV. The CDR3 is 12 residues long. V was cut by 3 bases and J by 4 bases, with 7 bases left in between. This chain's CDR3 is CASSLARYEQYF. DNA for the CDR3: TGTGCCAGCAGCTTGGCACGATACGAGCAGTACTTC.

About this clone itself: Sequence at one end of the junction differs from germline and may be a read error. The V and J genes are TRBV9 and TRBJ1-5; D is perhaps TRBD1 (5 bases). The CDR3 is made up of 19 amino acids. Germline V gene sequence: CDR1 SGDLS, CDR2 YYNGEE. The CDR3 coding sequence is TGTGCCAGCAGCGTAGCTAAGGTGGCAGGGCGTGTGAGCAATCAGGCCCAGCATTTT. Translation gives CASSVAKVAGRVSNQAQHF.

This chain connects TRBV12-3 or TRBV12-4 to TRBJ1-4, with a possible D match to TRBD1 (5 bases). This CDR3 is built from 13 residues. The V end was cut by 5 bases, the J end by 7 bases, with 11 bases between. Here the CDR3 DNA reads TGTGCCAGCAGTGCTCAGGGTGCTGAAAAACTGTTTTTT. This encodes CASSAQGAEKLFF.

V and J are TRBV7-6 and TRBJ2-1, with TRBD2 matching 8 bases. Germline CDR1 is SGHVS and CDR2 is FNYEAQ. This CDR3 is 15 amino acids long. Trimming cost V 1 base and J 9 bases; bases outside gene matches: 8. The CDR3 coding sequence is TGTGCCAGCAGCTTAGAAGCGGGAGAAAATAGTGAGCAGTTCTTC. Translating it yields CASSLEAGENSEQFF.

The CDR3 is CASSVADRQPNYGYTF. The DNA of the CDR3 is TGTGCCAGCAGCGTAGCGGACCGACAGCCTAACTATGGCTACACCTTC. The chain combines TRBV9 with TRBJ1-2; a weak D match, TRBD1 (5 bases). CDR1 is SGDLS, CDR2 YYNGEE, per germline. The V and J ends lost 0 bases and 0 bases respectively, with 12 bases between them. This CDR3 contains 16 residues.

The chain employs TRBV7-6 and TRBJ2-7; possible D gene TRBD2, 7 bases. Trimming stripped 4 bases from V and 1 base from J, with 23 bases between. CDR3 size: 18 residues. Germline values: CDR1 SGHVS, CDR2 FNYEAQ. This chain's CDR3 is CASSSNREDSEGSYEQYF. CDR3 sequence (DNA): TGTGCCAGCAGCTCAAACCGGGAGGACAGCGAAGGTTCCTACGAGCAGTACTTC.

The chain combines TRBV5-1 with TRBJ1-1; D might be TRBD1 (6 bases). This CDR3 contains 14 residues. The V end was cut by 4 bases, the J end by 5 bases, with 15 bases between. Germline CDR1 reads SGHRS; CDR2 reads YFSETQ. The CDR3 DNA is TGCGCCAGCAGCCCGATTGGACAGAAGACTGAAGCTTTCTTT. Encoded protein: CASSPIGQKTEAFF.